This record concerns one T cell receptor (beta chain) sequence. Its target is unknown. The CDR3 is 16 residues long. V trimming: 1 base; J trimming: 4 bases; junction bases outside the gene matches: 5. The germline V gene has CDR1 SGHAT and CDR2 FQNNGV. The sample is drawn from a study of blood T cells in healthy people across ages. Primed by a sample-barcoded 5' primer and a J-beta primer mix, a second PCR proceeded for roughly 6 to 12 cycles. The template-switch adaptor was a 5' adaptor with 12 random nucleotides. It tagged each cDNA molecule. From the 5' RACE reads, TCRdb called clonotypes with MiXCR, one entry per CDR3 protein. The profile covers about 1.4 million distinct CDR3 sequences, with approximately 59% appearing a single time and 6.5% to 8% taken by the ten largest. Study-wide findings and caveats: A strong correlation was found between TCR beta diversity and the percentage of naive T cells.

Each donor's blood draw was approximately 10 milliliters of peripheral blood. The receptor was derived from a young man in good health. Sample: blood. V gene TRBV11-2 combines with J gene TRBJ2-1; TRBD2 matches at 9 bases. In DNA, the CDR3 is TGTGCCAGCAGCTTAGGCGGGAGGGCCTTATACAATGAGCAGTTCTTC. This codes for CASSLGGRALYNEQFF.